What follows describes a single TCR beta chain. Its antigen is unidentified. The data originate from a study of blood T cells in healthy people across ages. Germline values: CDR1 SGHVS, CDR2 FQNEAQ. Trimming stripped 4 bases from V and 7 bases from J, with 29 bases between. The CDR3 totals 18 residues. Each sample provided at least 5 micrograms of extracted total RNA. Primers used in a second PCR of about 7 to 11 cycles were a sample-barcoded 5' primer and a J-beta primer mix. All samples gave at least 2.5 million CDR3-containing paired-end reads. TCRdb reprocessed the 5' RACE reads via MiXCR and lists one record per CDR3 protein. The sample contains 650,000 to 1,000,000 distinct CDR3 sequences, 46% of which appear only once. Overall study findings and caveats: Measured against age, TCR beta diversity per million T cells decreased in a roughly linear manner. Compared with aged donors, long-lived donors showed fewer expanded clones, suggesting selection.

The TCR originated in an older man in good health. The sequenced sample consisted of blood. The chain has TRBV7-8 and TRBJ2-7; D is perhaps TRBD1 or TRBD2 (6 bases each). The CDR3 loop is CASSSRGRPSASYNEQYF. The CDR3 DNA sequence: TGTGCCAGCAGCTCCCGGGGGCGCCCCAGCGCCTCCTACAATGAGCAGTACTTC.